Shown below are 22 T cell receptor beta chains from a single sample sequenced in a study of T cell responses to AZD1222 COVID-19 vaccine. Profiled with immunoSEQ multiplex PCR; TCRdb holds only in-frame clones, not every one. Here the sample spans 130,000 to 150,000 clones, about 92% being singletons. Here the sequenced sample was peripheral blood, taken after recovery from COVID-19. The receptors shown here come from an adult who had recovered from COVID-19.

The rearrangement uses TRBV11-3 and TRBJ2-3; D is unresolved. Trimming removed 1 base at V and 6 bases at J, with 8 bases between. This CDR3 is 13 amino acids long. CDR1 SGHNT and CDR2 YENEEA come from the germline V gene. The chain's CDR3 is CASSLGREDTQYF. CDR3 DNA: TGTGCCAGCAGCTTAGGTAGAGAGGATACGCAGTATTTT.

This chain's CDR3 is CASSLSRGVSYEQYF. The CDR3 DNA reads TGTGCCAGCAGTTTGTCTCGGGGGGTCTCCTACGAGCAGTACTTC. The chain recombines TRBV28 with TRBJ2-7, with 7 bases fitting TRBD2. V was clipped by 3 bases and J by 0 bases; unmatched bases: 5. Germline-derived CDR1 and CDR2 are MDHEN and SYDVKM. The CDR3 runs to 15 residues.

The V and J genes are TRBV12-3 or TRBV12-4 and TRBJ1-1; D not resolved. The V end lost 7 bases, the J end lost 0 bases, and 9 bases lay between the germline ends. The CDR3 sequence is 13 residues long. The DNA for the CDR3 is TGTGCCAGCATATTCTCTTTGAACACTGAAGCTTTCTTT. Amino acids: CASIFSLNTEAFF.

This chain connects TRBV6-1 to TRBJ2-5; D is undetermined. Germline-derived CDR1 and CDR2 are MNHNS and SASEGT. The CDR3 has 16 residues. Trimming took off 0 bases at V and 4 bases at J, with 15 bases between the two ends. The CDR3 here is CASSEAAGPPGETQYF. CDR3 sequence (DNA): TGTGCCAGCAGTGAAGCAGCAGGTCCGCCGGGAGAGACCCAGTACTTC.

The chain joins TRBV6-5 to TRBJ2-1, with 10 bases matching TRBD2. CDR3 length equals 14 residues. The germline gives CDR1 MNHEY, CDR2 SVGAGI. J lost 9 bases, V lost 3 bases, and 5 bases had no gene match. The DNA of the CDR3 is TGTGCCAGCAGTTATTCTAGCGGGAGTGGTGAGCAGTTCTTC. Translation gives CASSYSSGSGEQFF.

This chain joins TRBV7-9 and TRBJ2-7, with D perhaps being TRBD1 or TRBD2 (5 bases each). Germline CDR1 is SEHNR and CDR2 is FQNEAQ (reference sequence). This CDR3 is built from 14 residues. The ends were cut back, 5 bases at V and 5 bases at J, with 16 bases in the middle. The CDR3 spells CASSKGTATDEQYF. CDR3 DNA sequence: TGTGCCAGCAGCAAGGGGACGGCTACTGACGAGCAGTACTTC.

The chain joins TRBV6-2 or TRBV6-3 to TRBJ2-2, with no clear D. In germline, CDR1 is MNHEY, CDR2 SVGEGT. The CDR3 totals 15 residues. Trimming cost V 5 bases and J 0 bases, with 10 bases left between them. CDR3 nucleotide sequence: TGTGCCAGCAGTCCCAGGAGACCGAACACCGGGGAGCTGTTTTTT. The encoded protein is CASSPRRPNTGELFF.

V is TRBV19 and J is TRBJ2-7; D tentatively fits TRBD1 or TRBD2 (6 bases each). The CDR3 is 14 residues long. Trimming shortened V by 7 bases and J by 2 bases, and 15 bases separated the two germline ends. Germline V CDR1 and CDR2: LNHDA, SQIVND (reference sequence). The CDR3 nucleotides read TGTGCCAGTAAGCCCCCCGGGGGCCCCTACGAGCAGTACTTC. As protein: CASKPPGGPYEQYF.

In this sample, this clone turned up once. The gene calls are TRBV6-2 or TRBV6-3 and TRBJ2-1, with D possibly matching TRBD2 (6 bases). The germline gives CDR1 MNHEY, CDR2 SVGEGT. There are 16 residues in the CDR3. V lost 6 bases and J lost 5, with 20 bases in between. For the CDR3, the DNA is TGTGCCAGCAGCAGGCGCACTAGCCCCACGGACAATGAGCAGTTCTTC. Its protein is CASSRRTSPTDNEQFF.

V usage is TRBV28 and J usage is TRBJ2-5; D unresolved. V lost 8 bases and J 2 bases, leaving 12 bases between the germline ends. This CDR3 comprises 13 residues. Germline CDR1 MDHEN, CDR2 SYDVKM. CDR3 in amino acids: CASRSGGQETQYF. CDR3 DNA: TGTGCCAGCCGATCGGGTGGACAAGAGACCCAGTACTTC. The variable domain in full, with the rest retrieved from reference TRBV28 and TRBJ2-5, is DVKVTQSSRYLVKRTGEKVFLECVQDMDHENMFWYRQDPGLGLRLIYFSYDVKMKEKGDIPEGYSVSREKKERFSLILESASTNQTSMYLCASRSGGQETQYFGPGTRLLVL.

In this sample, this clone turned up once. The J gene is TRBJ2-5, the V gene TRBV7-2; 10 nucleotides match TRBD2. Unmatched junction bases numbered 8, after V lost 5 bases and J lost 5 bases. This CDR3 comprises 15 residues. CDR1 SGHTA and CDR2 FQGNSA come from the germline V gene. CDR3 bases: TGTGCCAGCAGCACCTCAGCGGGAGGGCAGGAGACCCAGTACTTC. Protein sequence: CASSTSAGGQETQYF. The full variable domain, completed using reference TRBV7-2 and TRBJ2-5, is GAGVSQSPSNKVTEKGKDVELRCDPISGHTALYWYRQSLGQGLEFLIYFQGNSAPDKSGLPSDRFSAERTGGSVSTLTIQRTQQEDSAVYLCASSTSAGGQETQYFGPGTRLLVL.

The rearrangement joins TRBV6-5 to TRBJ2-7; D possibly corresponds to TRBD1 (6 bases). CDR1 MNHEY and CDR2 SVGAGI come from the germline V gene. Trimming cost V 2 bases and J 3 bases, with 11 bases left between them. This CDR3 comprises 14 residues. The CDR3 reads CASSYGQGFYEQYF. The CDR3 DNA reads TGTGCCAGCAGTTACGGGCAGGGGTTCTACGAGCAGTACTTC.

The rearrangement joins TRBV10-2 to TRBJ2-7; TRBD2 matches 12 bases. The germline V gene encodes CDR1 WSHSY and CDR2 SAAADI. The trim removed 4 bases at V and 4 bases at J, leaving 14 bases unmatched. This CDR3 comprises 18 residues. The CDR3 is CASSGLAGGGPNPYEQYF. The CDR3 bases are TGCGCCAGCAGTGGGCTAGCGGGAGGGGGACCCAATCCTTACGAGCAGTACTTC.

V and J are TRBV7-2 and TRBJ2-7, with a tentative D call TRBD1 (6 bases). The CDR3 length is 15 residues. Germline V gives CDR1 SGHTA, CDR2 FQGNSA. The V and J ends lost 5 bases and 1 base respectively, with 15 bases between them. CDR3 amino acids: CASSALSGVSYEQYF. The DNA for the CDR3 is TGTGCCAGCAGCGCGCTTTCAGGGGTATCCTACGAGCAGTACTTC.

This clone was seen more than once but under ten times. This rearrangement joins TRBV6-5 to TRBJ1-6; D unresolved. V dropped 7 bases and J dropped 0 bases, with 7 bases sitting between them. Germline V gives CDR1 MNHEY, CDR2 SVGAGI. The CDR3 sequence is 14 residues long. The CDR3 nucleotides are TGTGCCAGCAAAAGCGGCTCCTATAATTCACCCCTCCACTTT. It yields the protein CASKSGSYNSPLHF.

The chain is built from TRBV14 and TRBJ1-1; 12 bases are shared with TRBD1. Germline CDR1 and CDR2: SGHDN and FVKESK. The CDR3 has 17 residues. V was clipped by 1 base and J by 4 bases; unmatched bases: 7. DNA of the CDR3: TGTGCCAGCAGCCAAGTCCCGGGACAGGGGGCGAGCACTGAAGCTTTCTTT. It encodes CASSQVPGQGASTEAFF.

The V call is TRBV27, the J call TRBJ1-2; 9 nucleotides align to TRBD1. The trim removed 2 bases at V and 5 bases at J, leaving 6 bases unmatched. This CDR3 has 15 residues. Germline values: CDR1 MNHEY, CDR2 SMNVEV (reference sequence). The CDR3 region is CASSLTSTGGYGYTF. The CDR3 DNA follows: TGTGCCAGCAGTTTAACCTCGACAGGGGGATATGGCTACACCTTC.

This clone showed up just once. The gene calls are TRBV4-1 and TRBJ1-4; D might be TRBD1 (5 bases). The CDR3 runs 15 residues. The V gene's germline CDR1 is MGHRA and CDR2 YSYEKL. V was shortened by 2 bases and J by 4 bases, with 11 bases between the two germline ends. The CDR3 spells CASSQTGTNNEKLFF. The DNA of the CDR3 is TGCGCCAGCAGCCAAACGGGGACTAATAATGAAAAACTGTTTTTT.

V and J are TRBV5-1 and TRBJ2-7, with a tentative D call TRBD1 (6 bases). This CDR3 comprises 15 residues. The V end lost 0 bases, the J end lost 5 bases, and 15 bases lay between the germline ends. In germline, CDR1 is SGHRS, CDR2 YFSETQ. Here the CDR3 DNA reads TGCGCCAGCAGCTTGGCAACAGGGATTCTCGACGAGCAGTACTTC. As protein: CASSLATGILDEQYF. Based on the CDR3 plus reference TRBV5-1 and TRBJ2-7, the full variable domain is KAGVTQTPRYLIKTRGQQVTLSCSPISGHRSVSWYQQTPGQGLQFLFEYFSETQRNKGNFPGRFSGRQFSNSRSEMNVSTLELGDSALYLCASSLATGILDEQYFGPGTRLTVT.

CDR3 sequence reads: CSVEARVPTRVYF. Written as DNA, the CDR3 is TGCAGCGTTGAGGCCAGGGTTCCAACGCGGGTGTACTTC. This chain links TRBV29-1 with TRBJ2-7; D possibly matches TRBD1 or TRBD2 (5 bases each). Germline loops: CDR1 SQVTM, CDR2 ANQGSEA. This CDR3 comprises 13 residues. Trimming removed 3 bases at V and 12 bases at J, with 21 bases between.

V is TRBV15 and J is TRBJ2-3; D is unclear. CDR1 LNHNV and CDR2 YYDKDF come from the germline V gene (reference sequence). The CDR3 runs to 16 residues. V gave up 3 bases and J gave up 0 bases, with 13 bases separating them. The CDR3 loop is CATSRRRTVSTDTQYF. The CDR3 region has the DNA TGTGCCACCAGCAGGAGGCGGACCGTTAGCACAGATACGCAGTATTTT.

The chain is built from TRBV12-3 or TRBV12-4 and TRBJ2-1; TRBD2 is a possible D gene (6 bases). CDR3 length: 13 residues. V lost 4 bases and J lost 3, with 7 bases in between. CDR3 nucleotide sequence: TGTGCCAGCAGTTGGGACTTCTACAATGAGCAGTTCTTC. This codes for CASSWDFYNEQFF.